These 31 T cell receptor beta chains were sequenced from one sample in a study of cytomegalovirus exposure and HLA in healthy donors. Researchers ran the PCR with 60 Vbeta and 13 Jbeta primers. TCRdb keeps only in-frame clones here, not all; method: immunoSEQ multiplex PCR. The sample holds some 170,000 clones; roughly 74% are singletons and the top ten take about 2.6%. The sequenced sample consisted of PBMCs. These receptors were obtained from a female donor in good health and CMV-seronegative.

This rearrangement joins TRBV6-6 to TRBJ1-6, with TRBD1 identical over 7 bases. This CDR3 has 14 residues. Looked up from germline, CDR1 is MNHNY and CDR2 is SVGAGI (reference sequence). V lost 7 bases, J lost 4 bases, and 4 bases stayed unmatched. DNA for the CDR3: TGTGCCAGCAAGATGGGACAGTATAATTCACCCCTCCACTTT. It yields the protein CASKMGQYNSPLHF.

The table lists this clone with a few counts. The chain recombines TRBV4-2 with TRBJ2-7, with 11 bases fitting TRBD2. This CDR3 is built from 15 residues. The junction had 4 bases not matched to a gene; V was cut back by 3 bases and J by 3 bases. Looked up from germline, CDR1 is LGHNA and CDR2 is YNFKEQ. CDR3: CASSHSGTSGYEQYF. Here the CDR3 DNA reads TGTGCCAGCAGCCACTCCGGGACTAGCGGCTACGAGCAGTACTTC.

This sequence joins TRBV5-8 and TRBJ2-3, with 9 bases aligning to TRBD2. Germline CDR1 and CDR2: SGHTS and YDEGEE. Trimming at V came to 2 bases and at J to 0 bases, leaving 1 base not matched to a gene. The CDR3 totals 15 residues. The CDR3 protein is CASSFTSGSTDTQYF. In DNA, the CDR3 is TGTGCCAGCAGCTTTACTAGCGGGAGCACAGATACGCAGTATTTT.

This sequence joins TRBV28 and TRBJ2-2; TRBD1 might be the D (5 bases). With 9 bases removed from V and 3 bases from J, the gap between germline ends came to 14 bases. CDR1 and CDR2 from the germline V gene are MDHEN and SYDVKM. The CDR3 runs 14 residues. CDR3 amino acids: CASGPREYTGELFF. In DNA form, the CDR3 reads TGTGCCAGTGGGCCCAGGGAATACACCGGGGAGCTGTTTTTT.

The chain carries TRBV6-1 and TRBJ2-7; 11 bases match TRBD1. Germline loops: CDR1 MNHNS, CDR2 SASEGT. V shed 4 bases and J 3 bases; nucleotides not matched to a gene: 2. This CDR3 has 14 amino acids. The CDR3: CASSAGQGGYEQYF. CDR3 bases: TGTGCCAGCAGTGCGGGACAGGGGGGCTACGAGCAGTACTTC.

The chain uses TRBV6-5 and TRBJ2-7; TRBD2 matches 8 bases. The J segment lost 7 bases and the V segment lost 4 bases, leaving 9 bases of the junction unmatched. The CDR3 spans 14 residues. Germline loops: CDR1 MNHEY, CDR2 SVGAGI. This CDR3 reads CASSLTSDLGEQYF. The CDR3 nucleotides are TGTGCCAGCAGTTTGACTAGCGACCTGGGGGAGCAGTACTTC.

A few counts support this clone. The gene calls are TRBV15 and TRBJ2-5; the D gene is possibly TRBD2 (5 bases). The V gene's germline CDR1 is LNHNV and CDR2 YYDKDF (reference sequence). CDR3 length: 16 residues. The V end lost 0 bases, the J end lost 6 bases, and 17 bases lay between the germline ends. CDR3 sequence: CATSREAEGFEQTQYF. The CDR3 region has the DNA TGTGCCACCAGCAGAGAGGCCGAGGGATTTGAGCAGACCCAGTACTTC.

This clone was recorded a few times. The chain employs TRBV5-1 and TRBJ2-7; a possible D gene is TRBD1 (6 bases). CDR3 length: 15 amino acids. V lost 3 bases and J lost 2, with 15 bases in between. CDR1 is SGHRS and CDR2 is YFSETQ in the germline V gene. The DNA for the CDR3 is TGCGCCAGCAGCTCGACAGGACCCCCTACCTACGAGCAGTACTTC. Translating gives CASSSTGPPTYEQYF. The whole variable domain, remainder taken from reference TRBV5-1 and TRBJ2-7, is KAGVTQTPRYLIKTRGQQVTLSCSPISGHRSVSWYQQTPGQGLQFLFEYFSETQRNKGNFPGRFSGRQFSNSRSEMNVSTLELGDSALYLCASSSTGPPTYEQYFGPGTRLTVT.

The CDR3 DNA reads as TGTGCCAGCAGGACTTGCACAGATACGCAGTATTTT. Translation: CASRTCTDTQYF. The chain has TRBV6-9 and TRBJ2-3; D remains ambiguous. The germline V and J ends were trimmed by 6 bases and 1 base, with 5 bases remaining between them. The germline gives CDR1 MNHGY, CDR2 SVAAGI. This CDR3 comprises 12 residues.

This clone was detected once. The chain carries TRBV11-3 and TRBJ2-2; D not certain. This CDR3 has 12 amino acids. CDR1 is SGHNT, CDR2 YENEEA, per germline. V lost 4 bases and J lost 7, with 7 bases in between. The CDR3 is CASSSSSGELFF. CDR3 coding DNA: TGTGCCAGCAGCTCTTCCAGCGGGGAGCTGTTTTTT.

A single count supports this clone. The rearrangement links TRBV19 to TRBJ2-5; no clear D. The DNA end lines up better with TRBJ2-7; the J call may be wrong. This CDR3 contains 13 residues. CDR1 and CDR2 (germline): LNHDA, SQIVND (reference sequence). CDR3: CASSTLAGNEQYF. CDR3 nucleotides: TGTGCCAGTAGTACCCTCGCAGGCAACGAGCAGTACTTC.

CDR3 in amino acids: CASSGGTSVSGSYEQYF. Here the CDR3 DNA reads TGTGCCAGTAGTGGAGGGACTAGCGTCTCGGGCTCCTACGAGCAGTACTTC. The chain recombines TRBV19 with TRBJ2-7, with 10 bases fitting TRBD2. The CDR3 has 17 residues. Germline lookup yields CDR1 LNHDA and CDR2 SQIVND (reference sequence). With 5 bases clipped from V and 0 bases from J, the junction kept 10 bases outside the gene matches.

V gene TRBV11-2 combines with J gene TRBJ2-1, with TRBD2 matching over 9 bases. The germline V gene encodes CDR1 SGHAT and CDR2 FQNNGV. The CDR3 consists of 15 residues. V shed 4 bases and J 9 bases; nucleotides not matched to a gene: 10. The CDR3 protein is CASSSTGTSMGEQFF. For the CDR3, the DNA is TGTGCCAGCAGCTCAACGGGGACTAGCATGGGTGAGCAGTTCTTC. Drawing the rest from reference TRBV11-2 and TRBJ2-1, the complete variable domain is EAGVAQSPRYKIIEKRQSVAFWCNPISGHATLYWYQQILGQGPKLLIQFQNNGVVDDSQLPKDRFSAERLKGVDSTLKIQPAKLEDSAVYLCASSSTGTSMGEQFFGPGTRLTVL.

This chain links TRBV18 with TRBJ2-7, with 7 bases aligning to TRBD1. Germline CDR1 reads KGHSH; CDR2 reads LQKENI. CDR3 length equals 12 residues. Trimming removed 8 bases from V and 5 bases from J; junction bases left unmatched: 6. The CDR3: CASQTGNDEQYF. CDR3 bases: TGTGCCAGCCAGACAGGGAATGACGAGCAGTACTTC. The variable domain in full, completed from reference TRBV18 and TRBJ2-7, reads NAGVMQNPRHLVRRRGQEARLRCSPMKGHSHVYWYRQLPEEGLKFMVYLQKENIIDESGMPKERFSAEFPKEGPSILRIQQVVRGDSAAYFCASQTGNDEQYFGPGTRLTVT.

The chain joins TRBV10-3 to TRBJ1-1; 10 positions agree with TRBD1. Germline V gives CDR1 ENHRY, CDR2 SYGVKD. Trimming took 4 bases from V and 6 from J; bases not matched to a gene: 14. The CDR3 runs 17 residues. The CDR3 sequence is CAISVSLSSGQGAEAFF. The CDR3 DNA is TGTGCCATCAGTGTGAGCTTGTCCTCCGGACAGGGGGCTGAAGCTTTCTTT.

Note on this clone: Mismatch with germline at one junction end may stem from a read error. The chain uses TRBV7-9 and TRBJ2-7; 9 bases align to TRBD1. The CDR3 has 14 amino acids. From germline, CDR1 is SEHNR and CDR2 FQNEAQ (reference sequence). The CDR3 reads CSSSSRDRDHEQYF. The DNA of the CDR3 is TGTTCCAGCAGCTCCCGGGACAGGGACCACGAGCAGTACTTC.

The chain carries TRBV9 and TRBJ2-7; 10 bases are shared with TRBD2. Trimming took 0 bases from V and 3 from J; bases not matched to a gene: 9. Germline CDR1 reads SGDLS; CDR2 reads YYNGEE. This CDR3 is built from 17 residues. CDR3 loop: CASSVVASGSLVYEQYF. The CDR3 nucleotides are TGTGCCAGCAGCGTAGTTGCTAGCGGGAGTCTCGTCTACGAGCAGTACTTC.

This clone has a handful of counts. The CDR3 DNA reads as TGTGCCAGCAGCGTGAACGCAGGGGGAAACACTGAAGCTTTCTTT. Its translation: CASSVNAGGNTEAFF. This rearrangement joins TRBV5-5 to TRBJ1-1, with 7 bases that match TRBD1. The germline gives CDR1 SGHKS, CDR2 YYEKEE (reference sequence). This CDR3 comprises 15 residues. Losses at the gene ends were 4 bases for V and 2 bases for J; bases not matched to a gene: 8.

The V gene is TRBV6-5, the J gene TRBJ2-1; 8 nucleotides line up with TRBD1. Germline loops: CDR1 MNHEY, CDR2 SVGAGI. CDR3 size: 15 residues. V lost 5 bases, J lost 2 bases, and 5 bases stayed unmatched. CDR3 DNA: TGTGCCAGCAGTAATCAGGGGGCAACCTACAATGAGCAGTTCTTC. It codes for CASSNQGATYNEQFF.

CDR3 region: CASSLWETNTGELFF. In DNA, the CDR3 is TGCGCCAGCAGCTTGTGGGAGACGAACACCGGGGAGCTGTTTTTT. V is TRBV5-1 and J is TRBJ2-2; maybe TRBD2 (5 bases). Germline CDR1 SGHRS, CDR2 YFSETQ. The CDR3 covers 15 residues. V was trimmed by 1 base and J by 0 bases, leaving 7 bases between them.

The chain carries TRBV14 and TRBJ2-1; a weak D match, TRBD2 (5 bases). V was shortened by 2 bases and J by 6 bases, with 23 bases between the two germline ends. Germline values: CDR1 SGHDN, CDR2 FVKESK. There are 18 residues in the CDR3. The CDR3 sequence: CASSQTTRGDGNSNEQFF. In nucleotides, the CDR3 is TGTGCCAGCAGCCAAACTACACGGGGAGACGGGAATTCCAATGAGCAGTTCTTC.

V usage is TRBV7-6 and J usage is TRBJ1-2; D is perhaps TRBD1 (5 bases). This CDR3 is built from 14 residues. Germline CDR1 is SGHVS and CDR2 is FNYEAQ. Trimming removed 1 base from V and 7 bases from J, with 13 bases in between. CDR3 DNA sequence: TGTGCCAGCAGCTTAGGGGTGGACACAAGTGGCTACACCTTC. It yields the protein CASSLGVDTSGYTF.

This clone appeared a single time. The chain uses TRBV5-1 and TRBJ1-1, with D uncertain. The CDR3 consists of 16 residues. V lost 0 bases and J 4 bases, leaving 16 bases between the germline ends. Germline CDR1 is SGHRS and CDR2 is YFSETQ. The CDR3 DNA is TGCGCCAGCAGCTTGGCCTTGGGAGGGTCGGGCACTGAAGCTTTCTTT. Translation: CASSLALGGSGTEAFF.

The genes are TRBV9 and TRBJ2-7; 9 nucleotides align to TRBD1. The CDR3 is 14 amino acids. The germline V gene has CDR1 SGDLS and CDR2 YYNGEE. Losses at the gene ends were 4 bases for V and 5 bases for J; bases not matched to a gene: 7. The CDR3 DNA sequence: TGTGCCAGCAGCCCGAGGACAGGGGTGAACGAGCAGTACTTC. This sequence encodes CASSPRTGVNEQYF.

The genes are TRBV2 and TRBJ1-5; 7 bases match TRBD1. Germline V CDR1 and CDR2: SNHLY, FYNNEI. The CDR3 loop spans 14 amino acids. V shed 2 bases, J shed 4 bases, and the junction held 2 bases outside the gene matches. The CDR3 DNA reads TGTGCCAGCAGTGAACAGGGGGGTAATCAGCCCCAGCATTTT. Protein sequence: CASSEQGGNQPQHF. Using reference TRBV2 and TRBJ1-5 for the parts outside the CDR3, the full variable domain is EPEVTQTPSHQVTQMGQEVILRCVPISNHLYFYWYRQILGQKVEFLVSFYNNEISEKSEIFDDQFSVERPDGSNFTLKIRSTKLEDSAMYFCASSEQGGNQPQHFGDGTRLSIL.

CDR3 sequence reads: CASSESPSTDTQYF. The CDR3 bases are TGTGCCAGCTCTGAATCCCCTAGTACCGATACGCAGTATTTT. The V call is TRBV6-4, the J call TRBJ2-3, with D unclear. With 8 bases removed from V and 6 bases from J, the gap between germline ends came to 18 bases. This CDR3 is built from 14 residues. Germline V gene lookup returns CDR1 MRHNA and CDR2 SNTAGT.

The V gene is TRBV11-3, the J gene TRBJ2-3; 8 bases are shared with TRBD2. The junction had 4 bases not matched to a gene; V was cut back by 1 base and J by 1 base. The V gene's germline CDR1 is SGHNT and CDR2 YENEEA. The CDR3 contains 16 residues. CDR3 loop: CASSLAKAGGTDTQYF. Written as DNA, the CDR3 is TGTGCCAGCAGCTTAGCTAAAGCGGGGGGCACAGATACGCAGTATTTT.

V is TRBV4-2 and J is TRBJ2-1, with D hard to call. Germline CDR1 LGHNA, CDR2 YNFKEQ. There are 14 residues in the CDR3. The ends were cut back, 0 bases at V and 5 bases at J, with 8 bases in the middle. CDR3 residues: CASSQDPSDNEQFF. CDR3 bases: TGTGCCAGCAGCCAAGATCCGAGCGACAATGAGCAGTTCTTC.

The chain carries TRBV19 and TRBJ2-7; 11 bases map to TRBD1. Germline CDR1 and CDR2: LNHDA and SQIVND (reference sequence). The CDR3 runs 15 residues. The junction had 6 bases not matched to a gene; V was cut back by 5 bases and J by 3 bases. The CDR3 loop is CASSRGTGGNYEQYF. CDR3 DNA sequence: TGTGCCAGTAGTCGCGGGACAGGGGGAAACTACGAGCAGTACTTC.

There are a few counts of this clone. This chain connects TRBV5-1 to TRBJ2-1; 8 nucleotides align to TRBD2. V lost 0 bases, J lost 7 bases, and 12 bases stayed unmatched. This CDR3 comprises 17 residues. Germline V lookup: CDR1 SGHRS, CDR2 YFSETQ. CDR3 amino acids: CASSLGAYRTSPNEQFF. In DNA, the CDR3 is TGCGCCAGCAGCTTGGGGGCTTACCGGACTAGCCCTAATGAGCAGTTCTTC. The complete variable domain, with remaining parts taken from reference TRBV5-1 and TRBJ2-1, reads KAGVTQTPRYLIKTRGQQVTLSCSPISGHRSVSWYQQTPGQGLQFLFEYFSETQRNKGNFPGRFSGRQFSNSRSEMNVSTLELGDSALYLCASSLGAYRTSPNEQFFGPGTRLTVL.

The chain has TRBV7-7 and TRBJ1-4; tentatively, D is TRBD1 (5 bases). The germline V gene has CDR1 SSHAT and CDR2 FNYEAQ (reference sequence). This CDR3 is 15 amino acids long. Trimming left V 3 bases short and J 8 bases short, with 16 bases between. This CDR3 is CASSFRDGAGEKLFF. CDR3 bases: TGTGCCAGCAGCTTCCGCGACGGGGCGGGGGAAAAACTGTTTTTT.